The 27 T cell receptor beta chains below come from one sample, sequenced in a study of identifying expanded T cells in peripheral blood. Some clones are missing from TCRdb's copy, which holds only in-frame ones; the method was immunoSEQ multiplex PCR. This table holds 100,000 to 150,000 clones, about four fifths found once. The specimen sequenced was blood. The source is a person aged 18-70 years in good health.

The chain joins TRBV18 to TRBJ2-6; 8 bases line up with TRBD1. V shed 6 bases, J shed 4 bases, and the junction held 11 bases outside the gene matches. The CDR3 has 17 residues. CDR1 and CDR2 (germline): KGHSH, LQKENI. The DNA for the CDR3 is TGTGCCAGCTCGCGCAGGGGGCTGTCTGACGGGGCCAACGTCCTGACTTTC. It is translated as CASSRRGLSDGANVLTF. Based on the CDR3 plus reference TRBV18 and TRBJ2-6, the full variable domain is NAGVMQNPRHLVRRRGQEARLRCSPMKGHSHVYWYRQLPEEGLKFMVYLQKENIIDESGMPKERFSAEFPKEGPSILRIQQVVRGDSAAYFCASSRRGLSDGANVLTFGAGSRLTVL.

The chain combines TRBV6-5 with TRBJ1-1, with a tentative D call TRBD1 (6 bases). V dropped 6 bases and J dropped 10 bases, with 18 bases sitting between them. This CDR3 has 13 residues. Germline CDR1 and CDR2: MNHEY and SVGAGI. This chain's CDR3 is CASSAGGAEGAFF. CDR3 nucleotides: TGTGCCAGCAGCGCGGGGGGCGCCGAGGGAGCTTTCTTT.

This clone occurred a few times. The rearrangement joins TRBV7-2 to TRBJ2-7; TRBD2 is a possible D gene (5 bases). This CDR3 contains 13 residues. The germline V and J ends were trimmed by 5 bases and 5 bases, with 13 bases remaining between them. Germline assignment: CDR1 SGHTA and CDR2 FQGNSA. DNA for the CDR3: TGTGCCAGCAGCACCCCTAGCAGGCACGAGCAGTACTTC. It specifies CASSTPSRHEQYF.

This chain links TRBV7-8 with TRBJ2-7; D remains ambiguous. V was clipped by 5 bases and J by 3 bases, with 11 bases between them. The CDR3 is made up of 13 amino acids. CDR1 is SGHVS, CDR2 FQNEAQ, per germline. The CDR3 bases are TGTGCCAGCAGCACCCGAGCTAACTACGAGCAGTACTTC. Protein product: CASSTRANYEQYF.

This rearrangement joins TRBV6-5 to TRBJ2-7; TRBD1 might be the D (5 bases). V was pared by 0 bases and J by 3 bases, with 12 bases between. Germline-derived CDR1 and CDR2 are MNHEY and SVGAGI. The CDR3 has 15 residues. CDR3 bases: TGTGCCAGCAGTTACTCGATTCAGGGAAACTACGAGCAGTACTTC. Translation gives CASSYSIQGNYEQYF.

V gene TRBV7-2 combines with J gene TRBJ1-5; possible D gene TRBD1, 5 bases. The germline gives CDR1 SGHTA, CDR2 FQGNSA. Trimming removed 1 base from V and 3 bases from J, with 13 bases in between. This CDR3 contains 16 residues. The CDR3 reads CASSLESGFNNQPQHF. CDR3 DNA sequence: TGTGCCAGCAGCTTAGAGTCAGGGTTCAACAATCAGCCCCAGCATTTT.

The chain is built from TRBV12-5 and TRBJ1-2, with D unresolved. The CDR3 spans 13 residues. The germline V gene encodes CDR1 LGHNT and CDR2 FRNRAP. V was trimmed by 2 bases and J by 4 bases, leaving 8 bases between them. The CDR3 DNA sequence: TGTGCTAGTGGTTTGTCCGAGGGCTATGGCTACACCTTC. It yields the protein CASGLSEGYGYTF. Full variable domain (rest looked up from reference TRBV12-5 and TRBJ1-2): DARVTQTPRHKVTEMGQEVTMRCQPILGHNTVFWYRQTMMQGLELLAYFRNRAPLDDSGMPKDRFSAEMPDATLATLKIQPSEPRDSAVYFCASGLSEGYGYTFGSGTRLTVV.

This chain links TRBV4-3 with TRBJ2-3, with 8 bases lining up with TRBD2. The junction had 5 bases not matched to a gene; V was cut back by 0 bases and J by 0 bases. The V gene's germline CDR1 is LGHNA and CDR2 YSLEER. The CDR3 is 17 amino acids. This CDR3 reads CASSQDGAGVSTDTQYF. The CDR3 nucleotides read TGCGCCAGCAGCCAAGATGGAGCGGGGGTTAGCACAGATACGCAGTATTTT.

This chain uses TRBV11-3 with TRBJ1-1; no definite D call. Trimming removed 6 bases from V and 8 bases from J, with 22 bases in between. The CDR3 runs 15 residues. Germline V gene sequence: CDR1 SGHNT, CDR2 YENEEA. The CDR3 loop reads CASSPMVGRQREAFF. CDR3 nucleotides: TGTGCCAGCAGTCCTATGGTGGGCAGGCAAAGAGAAGCTTTCTTT.

This chain joins TRBV14 and TRBJ2-2; D call uncertain. The CDR3 consists of 14 residues. V lost 5 bases and J lost 6, with 13 bases in between. Germline CDR1 reads SGHDN; CDR2 reads FVKESK. DNA for the CDR3: TGTGCCAGCAGCGCTTGGAAGGGATCCGGGGAGCTGTTTTTT. It encodes CASSAWKGSGELFF.

V gene TRBV4-3 combines with J gene TRBJ2-3; 10 nucleotides agree with TRBD2. Per germline, CDR1 LGHNA and CDR2 YSLEER. This CDR3 has 17 amino acids. V shed 3 bases, J shed 2 bases, and the junction held 8 bases outside the gene matches. The CDR3: CASSQFTSGAFTDTQYF. As DNA, the CDR3 is TGCGCCAGCAGCCAGTTTACTAGCGGGGCTTTCACAGATACGCAGTATTTT.

The chain has TRBV11-2 and TRBJ2-7; D remains unclear. The CDR3 is 13 amino acids. CDR1 and CDR2 (germline): SGHAT, FQNNGV. Deletions cut 1 base from V and 5 bases from J, with 9 bases between. DNA for the CDR3: TGTGCCAGCAGCTTAGGTCTCTGGGACGAGCAGTACTTC. Encoded protein: CASSLGLWDEQYF.

The chain combines TRBV18 with TRBJ2-6; TRBD1 is a possible D gene (5 bases). V was trimmed by 3 bases and J by 0 bases, leaving 12 bases between them. This CDR3 contains 17 residues. Germline V CDR1 and CDR2: KGHSH, LQKENI. The CDR3 DNA sequence: TGTGCCAGCTCACCGACCGCGGACAACTCTGGGGCCAACGTCCTGACTTTC. This sequence encodes CASSPTADNSGANVLTF.

The chain recombines TRBV6-1 with TRBJ2-2; 7 bases agree with TRBD2. The CDR3 sequence is 14 residues long. CDR1 MNHNS and CDR2 SASEGT come from the germline V gene. The V segment lost 6 bases and the J segment 4 bases; nucleotides outside the gene matches: 5. The CDR3 DNA reads TGTGCCAGCAGCGGTAGCGGGCCCACCGGGGAGCTGTTTTTT. It codes for CASSGSGPTGELFF.

The chain is built from TRBV7-6 and TRBJ2-1; a possible D gene is TRBD2 (6 bases). CDR1 is SGHVS, CDR2 FNYEAQ, per germline. CDR3 length equals 15 residues. The V end lost 2 bases, the J end lost 2 bases, and 10 bases lay between the germline ends. The CDR3 DNA reads TGTGCCAGCAGCTTAAGACTAGGCCCCTACAATGAGCAGTTCTTC. Translation gives CASSLRLGPYNEQFF.

This chain uses TRBV6-1 with TRBJ1-1, with 8 bases that match TRBD1. CDR3 length equals 13 residues. After removal of 5 bases from V and 5 bases from J, the junction contained 4 bases not matched to a gene. Germline assignment: CDR1 MNHNS and CDR2 SASEGT. CDR3 region: CASSSQGDTEAFF. The CDR3 DNA reads TGTGCCAGCAGTTCACAGGGGGATACTGAAGCTTTCTTT.

This clone was picked up one time. The chain combines TRBV5-1 with TRBJ2-2; D not resolved. Germline assignment: CDR1 SGHRS and CDR2 YFSETQ. With 0 bases removed from V and 1 base from J, the gap between germline ends came to 7 bases. The CDR3 runs 15 residues. In DNA, the CDR3 is TGCGCCAGCAGCTTGGCCGTAGGGAACACCGGGGAGCTGTTTTTT. Amino acids: CASSLAVGNTGELFF. The full variable domain, completed using reference TRBV5-1 and TRBJ2-2, is KAGVTQTPRYLIKTRGQQVTLSCSPISGHRSVSWYQQTPGQGLQFLFEYFSETQRNKGNFPGRFSGRQFSNSRSEMNVSTLELGDSALYLCASSLAVGNTGELFFGEGSRLTVL.

This clone appeared once. This rearrangement joins TRBV29-1 to TRBJ1-5; a weak D match, TRBD1 (5 bases). Trimming stripped 4 bases from V and 1 base from J, with 8 bases between. CDR3 length: 13 residues. Germline loops: CDR1 SQVTM, CDR2 ANQGSEA. The CDR3 here is CSVAGGSNQPQHF. CDR3 sequence (DNA): TGCAGCGTTGCGGGGGGGAGCAATCAGCCCCAGCATTTT.

The chain combines TRBV30 with TRBJ2-5, with D possibly matching TRBD1 (6 bases). The germline V gene has CDR1 GTSNPN and CDR2 SVGIG (reference sequence). The CDR3 contains 12 residues. Trimming left V 7 bases short and J 4 bases short, with 13 bases between. As DNA, the CDR3 is TGTGCCTCCCGGCAGGGGTCAGAGACCCAGTACTTC. It yields the protein CASRQGSETQYF.

V gene TRBV11-2 combines with J gene TRBJ2-2, with D maybe TRBD1 (6 bases). Germline CDR1 is SGHAT and CDR2 is FQNNGV. CDR3 size: 16 residues. V gave up 4 bases and J gave up 7 bases, with 19 bases separating them. The CDR3 DNA follows: TGTGCCAGCAGCTCGGGACACTCTAGAAACCTCGGGGAGCTGTTTTTT. Its protein product is CASSSGHSRNLGELFF.

The chain carries TRBV6-5 and TRBJ1-2; no clear D. Germline values: CDR1 MNHEY, CDR2 SVGAGI. CDR3 length equals 12 residues. The germline V and J ends were trimmed by 6 bases and 1 base, with 6 bases remaining between them. CDR3 region: CASRAYNYGYTF. The CDR3 DNA follows: TGTGCCAGCAGGGCCTATAACTATGGCTACACCTTC.

The chain recombines TRBV5-1 with TRBJ2-3, with a tentative D call TRBD1 (6 bases). Germline values: CDR1 SGHRS, CDR2 YFSETQ. The length of the CDR3 is 14 residues. Trimming stripped 4 bases from V and 5 bases from J, with 14 bases between. The CDR3 loop is CASSPTGRGDTQYF. CDR3 bases: TGCGCCAGCAGCCCTACAGGGCGCGGAGATACGCAGTATTTT.

The V call is TRBV4-3, the J call TRBJ2-1, with TRBD2 matching over 7 bases. V gave up 4 bases and J gave up 7 bases; unmatched junction bases: 7. The CDR3 sequence is 14 residues long. CDR1 LGHNA and CDR2 YSLEER come from the germline V gene. This chain's CDR3 is CASSLLMGGNEQFF. As DNA, the CDR3 is TGCGCCAGCAGCCTTTTAATGGGGGGGAATGAGCAGTTCTTC.

The chain recombines TRBV7-7 with TRBJ2-7; D might be TRBD1 (6 bases). This CDR3 has 21 amino acids. Trimming shortened V by 1 base and J by 3 bases, and 31 bases separated the two germline ends. Germline V lookup: CDR1 SSHAT, CDR2 FNYEAQ (reference sequence). The CDR3 loop reads CASSLESVGQLNELRYYEQYF. Here the CDR3 DNA reads TGTGCCAGCAGCTTAGAGAGCGTAGGACAGCTAAATGAGCTGCGGTACTACGAGCAGTACTTC.

V usage is TRBV6-5 and J usage is TRBJ1-5; the D is unclear. Between the trimmed V and J ends, which lost 2 bases and 6 bases, there was a span of 8 bases. The germline gives CDR1 MNHEY, CDR2 SVGAGI. The CDR3 is 13 amino acids. The chain's CDR3 is CASSYNKGQPQHF. The CDR3, as DNA: TGTGCCAGCAGTTACAATAAGGGTCAGCCCCAGCATTTT.

The J gene is TRBJ1-3, the V gene TRBV30, with 8 bases aligning to TRBD1. In germline, CDR1 is GTSNPN, CDR2 SVGIG (reference sequence). The CDR3 has 13 amino acids. V lost 8 bases, J lost 0 bases, and 3 bases stayed unmatched. This CDR3 is CAGTGGSGNTIYF. The CDR3 nucleotides are TGTGCCGGGACAGGTGGCTCTGGAAACACCATATATTTT.

As DNA, the CDR3 is TGTGCCAGCAGTGAAGATGGGGGGGGGCCCTACAATGAGCAGTTCTTC. It encodes CASSEDGGGPYNEQFF. The rearrangement uses TRBV6-1 and TRBJ2-1, with D maybe TRBD2 (7 bases). Germline V gene data show CDR1 as MNHNS and CDR2 as SASEGT. The CDR3 has 16 residues. The V end lost 1 base, the J end lost 2 bases, and 12 bases lay between the germline ends.